This T cell receptor beta chain was recovered during a study of metastatic and nonmetastatic thyroid tumors. The study's findings and limits: As reported, TCR beta diversity in blood and tumor was significantly higher in malignant thyroid tumors than in benign nodules.

This clone occurred many times. As yet, its antigen is unknown. The V gene lost 0 bases and the J gene lost 6 bases, with 9 bases spanning the gap. CDR3 length: 13 amino acids. CDR1 is SGHVS, CDR2 FQNEAQ, per germline. How the authors handled the data: A papillary thyroid cancer distant-metastasis classifier was built from CDR3 differences across clinicopathological groups. TCRdb redid the clone calls on the PCR reads using MiXCR. TCRdb, rather than the study authors, made the V and J calls. The data show around 65,000 clones, approximately 15% seen once. Until they underwent thyroid surgery, no patient had received any treatment.

The sample was blood. The sequence came from a male donor with papillary thyroid cancer or a benign thyroid nodule (not recorded which). Some clones in this sample may be carry-over from other donors' samples. The chain employs TRBV7-8 and TRBJ2-7; tentatively, D is TRBD2 (6 bases). The CDR3 protein is CASSLAGGGEQYF. The CDR3 DNA follows: TGTGCCAGCAGCTTAGCGGGGGGAGGCGAGCAGTACTTC.